This T cell receptor beta chain was sequenced during a study of blood T cell repertoires in COVID-19. At the level of the study: There were acute and convalescent COVID-19 samples, and they came from the United States, Italy and Spain. The analysed material was cDNA or gDNA that came from T cells, B-cell-depleted T cells, or PBMCs.

Germline assignment: CDR1 LGHDT and CDR2 YNNKEL (reference sequence). J was trimmed by 4 bases and V by 4 bases; bases with no gene match: 10. The CDR3 consists of 17 residues. Original handling: Quantification of nucleated cells was approximated via reference gene primer amplification. Profiling relied on immunoSEQ multiplex PCR, and the TCRdb table lists in-frame clones only, not all of them. For V, J and clone size, that table is used; D and trimming come from the DNA. Among about 130,000 clones listed, approximately 82% were seen once. The TCR was taken from a woman aged 50 to 60 with acute or convalescent COVID-19. The chain recombines TRBV3-1 (or the pseudogene TRBV3-2) with TRBJ1-3, with 10 bases matching TRBD1. Sequenced sample: peripheral blood. CDR3 region: CASSRRTGGGEGNTIYF. The DNA for the CDR3 is TGTGCCAGCAGCCGCCGGACAGGGGGTGGAGAAGGAAACACCATATATTTT.